This T cell receptor beta chain was sequenced for a study of patients and donors after allogeneic stem cell transplantation. This clonotype was detected a few times. Trimming cost V 1 base and J 4 bases, with 11 bases left between them. This CDR3 contains 15 residues. TCRdb reprocessed the RT-PCR reads with MiXCR, giving one entry per CDR3 protein. The sample shows approximately 210,000 distinct CDR3 sequences, around two fifths of them seen only once. Material: blood, either unsorted or a sorted T cell fraction (not recorded which). The rearrangement joins TRBV12-3 or TRBV12-4 to TRBJ1-5; a weak D match, TRBD1 (5 bases). The sequence came from a human donor who was either an allogeneic HSCT recipient or a stem cell or donor lymphocyte infusion donor (not recorded which). It is not recorded whose cells these are; they may come from a transplant donor. The CDR3 sequence: CASSLGGEGNQPQHF. The CDR3 DNA follows: TGTGCCAGCAGTTTAGGTGGTGAGGGGAATCAGCCCCAGCATTTT.